This TCR beta chain emerged from a study of early T cells in non-severe SARS-CoV-2 infection. Study-wide background: Unsorted whole-blood RNA was sequenced in bulk, leaving chains unpaired.

Between the trimmed V and J ends, which lost 4 bases and 1 base, there was a span of 6 bases. There are 12 residues in the CDR3. Germline lookup yields CDR1 SGHRS and CDR2 YFSETQ. As part of library construction, unique molecular identifiers were attached to individual cDNA molecules. TCRdb fed the 5' RACE reads into MiXCR, producing one record per CDR3 protein. The repertoire holds some 18,000 distinct CDR3 sequences, around 6.1% seen once, with roughly 6% in the top ten. This clonotype was detected many times. Sequencing was performed on whole blood. This TCR was recovered from an adult who was a healthcare worker with PCR-confirmed SARS-CoV-2 infection or an uninfected control (not recorded which). The rearrangement joins TRBV5-1 to TRBJ2-7; D remains unclear. CDR3 nucleotides: TGCGCCAGCAGCGTCGAATCCTACGAGCAGTACTTC. It is translated as CASSVESYEQYF. The full variable domain, completed using reference TRBV5-1 and TRBJ2-7, is KAGVTQTPRYLIKTRGQQVTLSCSPISGHRSVSWYQQTPGQGLQFLFEYFSETQRNKGNFPGRFSGRQFSNSRSEMNVSTLELGDSALYLCASSVESYEQYFGPGTRLTVT.